Listed below are T cell receptor beta chains from one sample, sequenced in a study of regulatory T cells in long-lasting Graves disease. TCRdb reprocessed the multiplex PCR reads with MiXCR, giving one entry per CDR3 protein. The sample yields around 400,000 distinct CDR3 sequences, roughly a fifth seen once. Sequenced material: peripheral blood mononuclear cells (PBMCs), taken when the disease was refractory, from a patient treated with antithyroid drugs. These receptors came from a female donor with Graves disease. CDR3s include the opening cysteine and the closing phenylalanine or tryptophan. Fields, in order: J gene, CDR3 length, V gene, D gene, clone size, CDR3 DNA, CDR3 protein. The D gene is left open where the match is weak. Size values are once, few and many counts, or a class for expanded clones, and some rows have none.

TRBJ2-4	13	TRBV6-1	TRBD1	few	TGTGCCAGCACGAGGGACAGGGTCAACATTCAGTACTTC	CASTRDRVNIQYF
TRBJ2-7	12	TRBV11-2	-	many	TGTGCCAGCAGCCCCCGGGGTGACGAGCAGTACTTC	CASSPRGDEQYF
TRBJ2-2	14	TRBV18	-	-	TGTGCCAGCCAAGGGGACTTAAACACCGGGGAGCTGTTTTTT	CASQGDLNTGELFF
TRBJ1-1	16	TRBV28	-	few	TGTGCCAGCAGTTCCCCGGATTATCTAGCCCGCACTGAAGCTTTCTTT	CASSSPDYLARTEAFF
TRBJ2-7	14	TRBV9	-	-	TGTGCCAGCAGCGTTACACCAGGCGCCTACGAGCAGTACTTC	CASSVTPGAYEQYF
TRBJ2-7	13	TRBV20-1	-	-	TGCAGTGCTAGAGACAGTGGTGACTACGAGCAGTACTTC	CSARDSGDYEQYF
TRBJ1-4	15	TRBV15	-	many	TGTGCCACCAGCAGGGAGAACAGGGTCTTTGAAAAACTGTTTTTT	CATSRENRVFEKLFF
TRBJ2-6	15	TRBV19	-	-	TGTGCCAGTAAATCTCAGGGAGTGGGGGCCAACGTCCTGACTTTC	CASKSQGVGANVLTF
TRBJ2-7	12	TRBV6-5	-	-	TGTGCCAGCAGTTACCCACTGCACGAGCAGTACTTC	CASSYPLHEQYF
TRBJ1-2	19	TRBV27	TRBD1	-	TGTGCCAGCAGTTTATCGCCGGCAGGGGGAAGCATAGCTAACTATGGCTACACCTTC	CASSLSPAGGSIANYGYTF
TRBJ2-7	13	TRBV20-1	TRBD2	few	TGCGCGGGAACTAGCGGTCAGGGCTACGAGCAGTACTTC	CAGTSGQGYEQYF
TRBJ2-6	20	TRBV7-2	-	-	TGTGCCAGCAGCTTATATTACGCCACAGGGAGAAAACCTGGGGCCAACGTCCTGACTTTC	CASSLYYATGRKPGANVLTF